The T cell receptor beta chain described here comes from a study of T cells in Graves' hyperthyroidism and ophthalmopathy. Whole-study findings and limits: Stable hyperthyroidism was separated from ophthalmopathy by a model based on 13 V-J features.

About this clonotype itself: What it binds is not known.

The CDR3 is 12 amino acids. CDR1 and CDR2 (germline): LNHDA, SQIVND (reference sequence). V was clipped by 10 bases and J by 5 bases, with 12 bases between them. Patients counted as stable if ophthalmopathy did not develop within 18 months. Patients with uncontrolled infections, other autoimmune diseases, pregnancy or lactation were excluded. Amplified TCR beta CDR3 regions came from RNA transcripts. A first-round RT-PCR of the TCR CDR3 used the HTBI primer set. TCRdb reanalysed the multiplex PCR reads using MiXCR and keeps one entry per CDR3 protein. The data hold approximately 710,000 distinct CDR3 sequences, with around a sixth observed a single time.

V and J are TRBV19 and TRBJ2-1; no clear D gene. The TCR sequence derives from a man aged 45-60 years with Graves' hyperthyroidism. The sequencing sample was made of blood. CDR3 sequence: CATSSRDNEQFF. DNA for the CDR3: TGTGCCACGAGTTCTCGGGACAATGAGCAGTTCTTC.